This is a list of T cell receptor beta chains from one sample in a study of HIV-infected patients and healthy controls. TCRdb fed the 5' RACE reads into MiXCR, producing one record per CDR3 protein. The profile covers approximately 64,000 distinct CDR3 sequences, with around 21% appearing a single time and more than 1.2% taken by the ten largest. Sample: CD4+ T cells from blood. Every receptor here comes from a human donor in good health. The CDR3 runs from the conserved cysteine through the conserved F or W. The D gene is left open where the match is weak. Clone size is given for some rows only: seen once, a few or many times, or a class if the clone is expanded.

d_gene: TRBD2; v_gene: TRBV12-3/TRBV12-4; len: 15; j_gene: TRBJ2-2; abundance: many; CDR3nt: TGTGCCAGCAGCCGAGGGACTAGTGGGTCCGGGGAGCTGTTTTTT; CDR3aa: CASSRGTSGSGELFF
d_gene: -; v_gene: TRBV11-2; len: 15; j_gene: TRBJ1-1; abundance: -; CDR3nt: TGTGCCAGCAGCCCCCGCTCTGACTTGAACACTGAAGCTTTCTTT; CDR3aa: CASSPRSDLNTEAFF
d_gene: -; v_gene: TRBV4-2; len: 15; j_gene: TRBJ1-6; abundance: medium-sized; CDR3nt: TGTGCCAGCAGCCAAGATTCACAACGAGCTTCACCCCTCCACTTT; CDR3aa: CASSQDSQRASPLHF
d_gene: TRBD1; v_gene: TRBV5-4; len: 15; j_gene: TRBJ1-1; abundance: -; CDR3nt: TGTGCCAGCAGCCGGACAGGGACGAGGAACACTGAAGCTTTCTTT; CDR3aa: CASSRTGTRNTEAFF
d_gene: -; v_gene: TRBV6-5; len: 15; j_gene: TRBJ2-3; abundance: few; CDR3nt: TGTGCCAGCAGTTACTCGGGCGGGGTCACAGATACGCAGTATTTT; CDR3aa: CASSYSGGVTDTQYF
d_gene: -; v_gene: TRBV5-4; len: 13; j_gene: TRBJ2-5; abundance: -; CDR3nt: TGTGCCAGCAGCTTTAAGGATCAAGAGACCCAGTACTTC; CDR3aa: CASSFKDQETQYF
d_gene: -; v_gene: TRBV7-9; len: 15; j_gene: TRBJ2-1; abundance: many; CDR3nt: TGTGCCAGCAGCCATAGCAGATCACCGGAGGGCAGGGAGTTCTTC; CDR3aa: CASSHSRSPEGREFF
d_gene: -; v_gene: TRBV5-6; len: 13; j_gene: TRBJ2-5; abundance: -; CDR3nt: TGTGCCAGCAGCTTGGCGCCCGGAGGGACCCAGTACTTC; CDR3aa: CASSLAPGGTQYF
d_gene: -; v_gene: TRBV2; len: 11; j_gene: TRBJ2-7; abundance: many; CDR3nt: TGTGCCAGCAGAAGGGGTTACGAGCAGTACTTC; CDR3aa: CASRRGYEQYF
d_gene: -; v_gene: TRBV3-1; len: 16; j_gene: TRBJ2-3; abundance: few; CDR3nt: TGTGCCAGCAGCCAAGATGTTCCCAGCGGGCGGTTGACGCAGTATTTT; CDR3aa: CASSQDVPSGRLTQYF
d_gene: TRBD1; v_gene: TRBV20-1; len: 14; j_gene: TRBJ1-2; abundance: many; CDR3nt: TGCAGTGCCAAGGGATCCGACAGGGCCTATGGCTACACCTTC; CDR3aa: CSAKGSDRAYGYTF
d_gene: -; v_gene: TRBV7-2; len: 15; j_gene: TRBJ1-1; abundance: -; CDR3nt: TGTGCCAGCAGCTCTTCCCGGGTCAGTAGCACTGAAGCTTTCTTT; CDR3aa: CASSSSRVSSTEAFF